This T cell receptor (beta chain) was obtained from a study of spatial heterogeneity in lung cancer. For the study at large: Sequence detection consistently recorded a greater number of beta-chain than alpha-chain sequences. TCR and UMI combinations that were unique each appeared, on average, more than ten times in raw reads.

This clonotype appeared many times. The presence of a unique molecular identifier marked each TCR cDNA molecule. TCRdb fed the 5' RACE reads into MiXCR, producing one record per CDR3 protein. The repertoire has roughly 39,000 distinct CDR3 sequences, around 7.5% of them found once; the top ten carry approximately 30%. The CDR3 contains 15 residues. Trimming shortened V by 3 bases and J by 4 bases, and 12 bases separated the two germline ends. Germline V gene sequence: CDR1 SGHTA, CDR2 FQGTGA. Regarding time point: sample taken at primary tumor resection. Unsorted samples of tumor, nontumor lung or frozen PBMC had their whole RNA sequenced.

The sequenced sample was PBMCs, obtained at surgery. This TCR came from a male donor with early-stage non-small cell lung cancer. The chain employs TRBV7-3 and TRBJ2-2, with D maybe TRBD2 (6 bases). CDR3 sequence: CASSFGGGGTGELFF. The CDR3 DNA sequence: TGTGCCAGCAGCTTTGGGGGAGGAGGCACCGGGGAGCTGTTTTTT.